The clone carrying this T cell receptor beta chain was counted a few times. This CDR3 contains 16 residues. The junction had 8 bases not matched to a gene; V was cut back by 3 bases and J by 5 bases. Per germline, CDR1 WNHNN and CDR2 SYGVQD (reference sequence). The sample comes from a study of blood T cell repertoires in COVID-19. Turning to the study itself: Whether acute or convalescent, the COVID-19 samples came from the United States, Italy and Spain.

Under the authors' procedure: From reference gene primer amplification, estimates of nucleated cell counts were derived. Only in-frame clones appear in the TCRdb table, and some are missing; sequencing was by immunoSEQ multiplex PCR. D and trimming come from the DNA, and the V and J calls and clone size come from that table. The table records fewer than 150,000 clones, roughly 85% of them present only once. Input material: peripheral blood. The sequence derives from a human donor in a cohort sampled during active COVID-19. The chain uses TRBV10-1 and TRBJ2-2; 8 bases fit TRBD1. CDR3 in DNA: TGCGCCAGCAGTGAAAATCAGGGGGCCCGAACCGGGGAGCTGTTTTTT. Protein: CASSENQGARTGELFF.